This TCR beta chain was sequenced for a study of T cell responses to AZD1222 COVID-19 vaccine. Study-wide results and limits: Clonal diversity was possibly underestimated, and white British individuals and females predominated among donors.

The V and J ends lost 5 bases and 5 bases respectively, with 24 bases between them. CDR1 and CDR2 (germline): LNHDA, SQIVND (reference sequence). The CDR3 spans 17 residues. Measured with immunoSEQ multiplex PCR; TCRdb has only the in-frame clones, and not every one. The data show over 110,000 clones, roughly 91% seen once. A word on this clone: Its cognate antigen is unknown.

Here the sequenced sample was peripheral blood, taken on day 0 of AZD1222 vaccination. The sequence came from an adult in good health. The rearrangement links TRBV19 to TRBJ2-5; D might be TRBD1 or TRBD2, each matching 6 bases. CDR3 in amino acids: CASSSRGTRVYGETQYF. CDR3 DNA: TGTGCCAGTAGTTCCCGGGGGACAAGGGTGTATGGGGAGACCCAGTACTTC.